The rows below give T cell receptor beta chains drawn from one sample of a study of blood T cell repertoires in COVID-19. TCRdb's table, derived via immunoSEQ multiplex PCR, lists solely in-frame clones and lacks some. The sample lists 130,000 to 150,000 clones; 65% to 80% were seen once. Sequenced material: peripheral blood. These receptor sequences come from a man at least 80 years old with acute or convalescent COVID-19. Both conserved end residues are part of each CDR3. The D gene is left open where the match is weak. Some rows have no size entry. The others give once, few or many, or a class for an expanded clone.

CDR3 DNA: TGTGCCAGCAGTCGGACTAGCGGGGGGCTCTCCTACGAGCAGTACTTC
CDR3 protein: CASSRTSGGLSYEQYF
clone size: NA
D gene: TRBD2
J gene: TRBJ2-7
V gene: TRBV28

CDR3 DNA: TGTGCCAGCACCAACCAGTTCCAAGAGACCCAGTACTTC
CDR3 protein: CASTNQFQETQYF
clone size: once
D gene: NA
J gene: TRBJ2-5
V gene: TRBV6-6

CDR3 DNA: TGCAGTGCTAGTGAAACGGACAGGGGCTCCTACGAGCAGTACTTC
CDR3 protein: CSASETDRGSYEQYF
clone size: NA
D gene: TRBD1
J gene: TRBJ2-7
V gene: TRBV20-1

CDR3 DNA: TGTGCCAGTAGTATAGTTGTGACAGGGGCACTTTTAGGCAATCAGCCCCAGCATTTT
CDR3 protein: CASSIVVTGALLGNQPQHF
clone size: NA
D gene: TRBD1
J gene: TRBJ1-5
V gene: TRBV19

CDR3 DNA: TGTGCCAGCAGCTTGGCTCGCGGTATCGGTTACGAGCAGTACTTC
CDR3 protein: CASSLARGIGYEQYF
clone size: NA
D gene: NA
J gene: TRBJ2-7
V gene: TRBV7-2

CDR3 DNA: TGTGCCAGCAGCCTCGCCCTAGCGGGAACCACAGATACGCAGTATTTT
CDR3 protein: CASSLALAGTTDTQYF
clone size: NA
D gene: TRBD2
J gene: TRBJ2-3
V gene: TRBV9

CDR3 DNA: TGTGCCAGTAGTATCCGATGGGCAGCCTTGAACACTGAAGCTTTCTTT
CDR3 protein: CASSIRWAALNTEAFF
clone size: NA
D gene: NA
J gene: TRBJ1-1
V gene: TRBV19

CDR3 DNA: TGTGCCAGTAATCCGGGACAGAACACCGGGGAGCTGTTTTTT
CDR3 protein: CASNPGQNTGELFF
clone size: NA
D gene: NA
J gene: TRBJ2-2
V gene: TRBV19

CDR3 DNA: TGTGCCAGCAGCGGGACACAGGGAAACACCATATATTTT
CDR3 protein: CASSGTQGNTIYF
clone size: NA
D gene: NA
J gene: TRBJ1-3
V gene: TRBV7-8

CDR3 DNA: TGTGCCAGCAGTTTGACAGGGTTTACCGGGGAGCTGTTTTTT
CDR3 protein: CASSLTGFTGELFF
clone size: NA
D gene: TRBD1
J gene: TRBJ2-2
V gene: TRBV6-2/TRBV6-3

CDR3 DNA: TGTGCCAGCAGCTTAACGGGGAAAGCTAACTATGGCTACACCTTC
CDR3 protein: CASSLTGKANYGYTF
clone size: NA
D gene: NA
J gene: TRBJ1-2
V gene: TRBV7-2

CDR3 DNA: TGTGCCAGCAGCAGACAGATGAACACTGAAGCTTTCTTT
CDR3 protein: CASSRQMNTEAFF
clone size: NA
D gene: NA
J gene: TRBJ1-1
V gene: TRBV28

CDR3 DNA: TGCGCCAGCAGCCAAGTACAGGCCCGCGAGCAGTACTTC
CDR3 protein: CASSQVQAREQYF
clone size: NA
D gene: NA
J gene: TRBJ2-7
V gene: TRBV4-3

CDR3 DNA: TGCGCCAGCAGTAGGAGCGGGGTGAACACCGGGGAGCTGTTTTTT
CDR3 protein: CASSRSGVNTGELFF
clone size: NA
D gene: TRBD2
J gene: TRBJ2-2
V gene: TRBV10-2

CDR3 DNA: TGTGCCAGCAGCGCAACAGGGGGCCCAGAGAGGGGCTACACCTTC
CDR3 protein: CASSATGGPERGYTF
clone size: few
D gene: TRBD1
J gene: TRBJ1-2
V gene: TRBV9

CDR3 DNA: TGTGCCAGCAGCCTGGGACAGGGTACCGGGGAGCTGTTTTTT
CDR3 protein: CASSLGQGTGELFF
clone size: NA
D gene: TRBD1
J gene: TRBJ2-2
V gene: TRBV9

CDR3 DNA: TGTGCCATCAGTGAGTCGGGGAGGGCGGATGTTTTGGGGAACACTGAAGCTTTCTTT
CDR3 protein: CAISESGRADVLGNTEAFF
clone size: NA
D gene: NA
J gene: TRBJ1-1
V gene: TRBV10-3

CDR3 DNA: TGTGCCACCAGCAGTGGGGGGTACGGGGCCAACGTCCTGACTTTC
CDR3 protein: CATSSGGYGANVLTF
clone size: NA
D gene: NA
J gene: TRBJ2-6
V gene: TRBV15

CDR3 DNA: TGCGCCAGCAGCCAAGATAGGGGCGGGGGGATCCAAGAGACCCAGTACTTC
CDR3 protein: CASSQDRGGGIQETQYF
clone size: NA
D gene: TRBD2
J gene: TRBJ2-5
V gene: TRBV4-3